The sequence of this T cell receptor (beta chain) was determined in a study of blood T cell repertoires in COVID-19. Clones were read by immunoSEQ multiplex PCR, and TCRdb kept only the in-frame ones, dropping some. The sample includes tens of thousands of clones, 85% to 90% of them seen just once. This CDR3 region has 17 residues. V was clipped by 8 bases and J by 1 base; unmatched bases: 15. Per the germline V gene, CDR1 is WSHSY and CDR2 is SAAADI. Sequencing was carried out using peripheral blood. The V gene is TRBV10-2, the J gene TRBJ2-7; 9 nucleotides line up with TRBD1. The sequence derives from a human donor in a cohort sampled during active COVID-19. The DNA of the CDR3 is TGCGCCAGCGCAAGTCCGGAGGGGACAGGGAAATCCTACGAGCAGTACTTC. It encodes CASASPEGTGKSYEQYF.